This T cell receptor (beta chain) was captured by sequencing in a study of cytomegalovirus exposure and HLA in healthy donors. Study findings and constraints: The only immune exposure information that was available was CMV serostatus.

Note on this clone: Its target is unknown.

13 Jbeta primers and 60 Vbeta primers were used for the PCR. Sequenced by immunoSEQ multiplex PCR; TCRdb stores in-frame clones only, minus some. The profile shows 200,000 or so clones, 55% to 75% of them singletons. Trimming cost V 4 bases and J 4 bases, with 7 bases left between them. CDR3 size: 13 residues. The germline V gene has CDR1 MRHNA and CDR2 SNTAGT. This chain connects TRBV6-4 to TRBJ2-2; the D is unclear. What was sequenced was PBMCs. This receptor was identified in a man between 40 and 49 years old in good health and CMV-seropositive. CDR3 DNA: TGTGCCAGCAGTGCGGAGATCACCGGGGAGCTGTTTTTT. It codes for CASSAEITGELFF.